This TCR beta chain was identified in a study of blood T cell repertoires in COVID-19. In the study overall: T cells, B-cell-depleted T cells, or PBMCs supplied cDNA or gDNA.

In the authors' methods: Reference gene primer amplification in the assay estimated nucleated cell counts. Libraries were prepared by immunoSEQ multiplex PCR; TCRdb keeps only in-frame clonotypes and omits some of them. V and J calls and clone size are given by that table; D and trimming were obtained from the DNA. The sample carries 200,000 to 300,000 clones, around 86% recorded once. This CDR3 has 12 amino acids. Germline values: CDR1 SQVTM, CDR2 ANQGSEA. V shed 5 bases and J 4 bases; nucleotides not matched to a gene: 3. Sequences were obtained from peripheral blood. The chain carries TRBV29-1 and TRBJ2-7; 9 nucleotides match TRBD1. This clonotype was obtained from a woman aged 55 to 70 with active or convalescent COVID-19. The CDR3 is CSVLGQGYEQYF. The CDR3 region has the DNA TGCAGCGTTCTTGGACAGGGGTACGAGCAGTACTTC.